Listed below are T cell receptor beta chains from one sample, sequenced in a study of brain T cells in children with intractable seizures. Method: immunoSEQ multiplex PCR; TCRdb's copy keeps in-frame clones and lacks some. The repertoire consists of more than 40,000 clones, with over 75% occurring once and the leading ten covering around 5.9%. The sequences come from peripheral blood, collected at surgery. All receptors come from a girl aged 2 to 10 with tuberous sclerosis and intractable seizures. CDR3s include the opening cysteine and the closing phenylalanine or tryptophan. D genes are given only for firm matches. Some rows mark clone size as missing; the rest say once, few, many or name a class of expanded clone.

V gene	J gene	D gene	clone size	CDR3 protein
TRBV19	TRBJ1-1	-	-	CASSPPRQGSTEAFF
TRBV27	TRBJ2-3	-	-	CASGLALDTQYF
TRBV18	TRBJ2-5	TRBD1	-	CASSPLRQGETQYF
TRBV11-2	TRBJ2-5	-	-	CASSLEGRAWETQYF
TRBV20-1	TRBJ2-7	-	-	CSASRGSEQYF
TRBV3-1/TRBV3-2	TRBJ1-4	-	-	CASSQDLGF
TRBV19	TRBJ1-5	-	-	CASSTPRTENQPQHF
TRBV19	TRBJ2-3	-	once	CASSIVWGGLTDTQYF
TRBV4-2	TRBJ2-3	TRBD2	-	CASSQGGGSTDTQYF
TRBV6-1	TRBJ1-2	-	once	CASSEERGVVGNYGYTF
TRBV19	TRBJ1-1	-	-	CASSIYGGSLEAFF
TRBV12-5	TRBJ1-2	-	once	CASGRRDYSLSNSPPRPNGYTF
TRBV10-2	TRBJ2-7	TRBD2	-	CASSRSGGEKYEQYF
TRBV27	TRBJ2-1	TRBD1	-	CASSSRGQVEFF
TRBV29-1	TRBJ2-2	-	-	CSVGGDTGELFF
TRBV6-5	TRBJ1-5	-	once	CASSLWTVNQPQHF
TRBV7-8	TRBJ2-1	TRBD2	once	CASSRAGGPSEQFF
TRBV11-3	TRBJ2-3	-	-	CASSHSPADTQYF
TRBV5-1	TRBJ2-1	TRBD2	-	CASSLLAGALDEQFF
TRBV5-1	TRBJ2-3	-	-	CASSSLTDTQYF
TRBV9	TRBJ1-3	-	-	CASSPRRDASGNTIYF
TRBV10-3	TRBJ2-7	TRBD1	-	CAISEGTGGLEQYF
TRBV24-1	TRBJ2-1	-	-	CATSDSGRTFYNEQFF
TRBV19	TRBJ2-1	TRBD1	-	CASSRLTGGSEQFF
TRBV12-2	TRBJ2-5	-	-	CASRLSLGGRCRETQYF
TRBV5-5	TRBJ1-2	-	-	CASSLGVIPTHNYGYTF
TRBV5-6	TRBJ1-2	TRBD1	-	CASSPLTGRHGYTF
TRBV5-4	TRBJ2-4	-	-	CASSPQPRGVAKNIQYF
TRBV24-1	TRBJ2-3	TRBD1	-	CATSDLGTGGTDTQYF
TRBV6-4	TRBJ1-1	TRBD1	-	CASRGTGGGEAFF
TRBV12-3/TRBV12-4	TRBJ2-3	TRBD1	-	CASSTGGKDTQYF
TRBV29-1	TRBJ2-3	-	-	CSLQNRDPVGDTQYF
TRBV2	TRBJ2-5	-	-	CASSPRLGKETQYF
TRBV5-6	TRBJ2-2	TRBD1	few	CASSPGTGLNTGELFF
TRBV5-1	TRBJ1-6	-	-	CASSLSPADSTHNSPLHF
TRBV5-1	TRBJ2-7	-	-	CASSLDRYEQYF
TRBV4-1	TRBJ1-6	-	once	CASSQTPSYNSPLHF
TRBV7-2	TRBJ2-1	-	-	CASSLAGNPYNEQFF
TRBV30	TRBJ1-1	-	-	CAWSVPSGLNTEAFF
TRBV7-2	TRBJ2-5	TRBD2	-	CASRTGTSGGVGETQYF
TRBV7-9	TRBJ2-3	-	-	CASCLPVGTQYF
TRBV6-1	TRBJ1-3	-	once	CASSVTRSTRGNTIYF
TRBV4-1	TRBJ2-3	TRBD2	-	CASSQVLAGGQVGTDTQYF
TRBV4-2	TRBJ1-6	TRBD1	-	CASSQVTGGSYNSPLHF
TRBV2	TRBJ2-1	-	-	CASTTENNEQFF
TRBV19	TRBJ2-6	-	-	CASTQAVVGSGANVLTF
TRBV25-1	TRBJ1-4	-	-	CASSEKREKLFF
TRBV9	TRBJ2-5	-	-	CASSVEAPQARETQYF